This T cell receptor (beta chain) was captured in a study of T cells after yellow fever vaccination. Overall study results and limits: The study re-detected most primary-vaccination clones after the booster (roughly 96% CD4, 85% to 90% CD8).

TCRdb independently ran MiXCR on the 5' RACE reads; one entry per CDR3 protein. The sample includes hundreds of thousands of distinct CDR3 sequences, 18% of them seen just once. This clonotype was found a few times. The target antigen is unknown. V was shortened by 5 bases and J by 8 bases, with 13 bases between the two germline ends. This CDR3 is 13 amino acids long. This sample comprised PBMCs, obtained before the yellow fever booster vaccination. The TCR comes from a man between 18 and 29 years old who received the YFV17D yellow fever vaccine. The chain employs TRBV12-3 or TRBV12-4 and TRBJ2-1, with D perhaps being TRBD1 or TRBD2 (5 bases each). The CDR3 DNA reads TGTGCCAGCAGTCTCGGGACCGCGGATGAGCAGTTCTTC. It translates to CASSLGTADEQFF.